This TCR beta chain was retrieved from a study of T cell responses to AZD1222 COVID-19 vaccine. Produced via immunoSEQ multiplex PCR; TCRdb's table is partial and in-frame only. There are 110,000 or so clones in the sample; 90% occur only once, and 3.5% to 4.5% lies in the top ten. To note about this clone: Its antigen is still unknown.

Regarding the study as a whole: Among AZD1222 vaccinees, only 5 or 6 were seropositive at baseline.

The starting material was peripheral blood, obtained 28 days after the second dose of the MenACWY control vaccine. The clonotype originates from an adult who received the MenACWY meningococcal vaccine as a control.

CDR3 loop: CASNSGSGTDTQYF. CDR3 sequence (DNA): TGTGCCTCCAATAGCGGGAGTGGCACAGATACGCAGTATTTT. The chain links TRBV30 to TRBJ2-3; 9 nucleotides line up with TRBD2. The CDR3 has 14 residues. The V segment lost 7 bases and the J segment 1 base; nucleotides outside the gene matches: 6. Germline V gene lookup returns CDR1 GTSNPN and CDR2 SVGIG (reference sequence).